The rows below give T cell receptor beta chains drawn from one sample of a study of cytomegalovirus exposure and HLA in healthy donors. Clones were sequenced by immunoSEQ multiplex PCR, and TCRdb holds only the in-frame ones, with some missing. The data show approximately 91,000 clones, approximately 86% seen once. The sequencing input was PBMCs. Receptor source: a man younger than 40 in good health and CMV-seropositive. CDR3s include the opening cysteine and the closing phenylalanine or tryptophan. D genes are given only for firm matches. Expanded clones get a size class; other rows say once, few or many, or leave the size out.

CDR3	DNA	length	V	J	size	D
CASTRPTGATGELFF	TGTGCCAGCACCAGGCCCACAGGGGCCACCGGGGAGCTGTTTTTT	15	TRBV28	TRBJ2-2	few	TRBD1
CASSLFETDTQYF	TGTGCCAGCAGCTTATTTGAGACAGATACGCAGTATTTT	13	TRBV7-6	TRBJ2-3	NA	NA
CASSQPPTGDQRNTIYF	TGCGCCAGCAGCCAACCCCCGACAGGGGACCAACGAAACACCATATATTTT	17	TRBV4-1	TRBJ1-3	NA	TRBD1
CATGTGSNSPLHF	TGTGCCACCGGGACAGGGTCAAATTCACCCCTCCACTTT	13	TRBV6-1	TRBJ1-6	once	TRBD1
CASSDEGAEEQYF	TGTGCCAGCAGTGACGAGGGGGCGGAGGAGCAGTACTTC	13	TRBV2	TRBJ2-7	NA	TRBD1
CASSKGTSEAWETQYF	TGCGCCAGCAGCAAGGGGACTAGCGAGGCGTGGGAGACCCAGTACTTC	16	TRBV5-1	TRBJ2-5	NA	TRBD2
CATSPPGTRAYEQYF	TGTGCCACCAGCCCCCCAGGGACTAGGGCTTACGAGCAGTACTTC	15	TRBV15	TRBJ2-7	NA	TRBD2
CASRWGASGANVLTF	TGTGCCAGCAGATGGGGAGCCTCTGGGGCCAACGTCCTGACTTTC	15	TRBV6-1	TRBJ2-6	NA	NA
CASSSAAAEQFF	TGTGCCAGCAGCTCAGCTGCCGCGGAGCAGTTCTTC	12	TRBV7-9	TRBJ2-1	NA	NA
CATQGGSGANVLTF	TGTGCCACCCAAGGGGGCTCTGGGGCCAACGTCCTGACTTTC	14	TRBV28	TRBJ2-6	NA	NA
CASSQDGETADEKLFF	TGCGCCAGCAGCCAAGATGGAGAGACAGCTGATGAAAAACTGTTTTTT	16	TRBV4-1	TRBJ1-4	NA	NA
CASSGTGYTEAFF	TGTGCCAGCAGTGGCACAGGGTACACTGAAGCTTTCTTT	13	TRBV25-1	TRBJ1-1	few	NA
CSVEGRTSGHPYEQYF	TGCAGCGTTGAGGGACGGACTAGCGGGCACCCCTACGAGCAGTACTTC	16	TRBV29-1	TRBJ2-7	once	TRBD2
CASIPSAGYYGYTF	TGTGCCAGCATTCCATCCGCAGGATACTATGGCTACACCTTC	14	TRBV6-1	TRBJ1-2	NA	NA
CASTSTWGRGLQETQYF	TGTGCCAGCACCTCCACTTGGGGCAGGGGGCTTCAGGAGACCCAGTACTTC	17	TRBV7-9	TRBJ2-5	NA	TRBD1
CASNLAGGPEQYF	TGTGCCAGCAATTTAGCGGGAGGACCCGAGCAGTACTTC	13	TRBV5-4	TRBJ2-7	NA	TRBD2
CASSPAGGNTDTQYF	TGTGCCAGCAGCCCTGCAGGGGGAAACACAGATACGCAGTATTTT	15	TRBV7-6	TRBJ2-3	NA	TRBD1
CASSQTLYEQYF	TGTGCCAGCAGCCAAACTCTCTACGAGCAGTACTTC	12	TRBV14	TRBJ2-7	NA	NA
CASSLGPGQETQYF	TGTGCCAGCAGCTTAGGTCCAGGACAAGAGACCCAGTACTTC	14	TRBV7-8	TRBJ2-5	NA	NA
CASSEMSGIADTQYF	TGTGCCAGCAGTGAGATGTCGGGGATCGCAGATACGCAGTATTTT	15	TRBV6-1	TRBJ2-3	NA	NA
CASSSTGGFGGQETQYF	TGTGCCAGCAGCAGTACAGGGGGCTTCGGTGGGCAAGAGACCCAGTACTTC	17	TRBV5-4	TRBJ2-5	NA	TRBD1
CASSLVRGSYNEQFF	TGTGCCAGCAGCTTAGTTCGCGGGAGCTACAATGAGCAGTTCTTC	15	TRBV11-2	TRBJ2-1	NA	TRBD2
CASSLEGAMNTEAFF	TGCGCCAGCAGCTTGGAAGGGGCTATGAACACTGAAGCTTTCTTT	15	TRBV5-1	TRBJ1-1	once	NA
CASSPIGLAGGTGELFF	TGTGCCAGCAGCCCAATAGGGCTAGCGGGAGGCACCGGGGAGCTGTTTTTT	17	TRBV7-9	TRBJ2-2	once	TRBD2
CASSESREGGLVAGYTF	TGTGCCAGCAGTGAGTCTCGGGAGGGGGGGTTGGTAGCTGGCTACACCTTC	17	TRBV6-1	TRBJ1-2	NA	NA
CASSDGRANTEAFF	TGTGCCAGCAGTGATGGCAGGGCGAACACTGAAGCTTTCTTT	14	TRBV2	TRBJ1-1	NA	NA
CASSQGVERRTDTQYF	TGTGCCAGCAGCCAAGGGGTCGAGCGGCGCACAGATACGCAGTATTTT	16	TRBV4-2	TRBJ2-3	NA	NA
CASSANPGWTEAFF	TGTGCCAGCAGTGCTAATCCCGGGTGGACTGAAGCTTTCTTT	14	TRBV6-1	TRBJ1-1	NA	NA
CASSPPITGANYGYTF	TGTGCCAGCTCACCACCAATCACTGGAGCTAACTATGGCTACACCTTC	16	TRBV18	TRBJ1-2	NA	NA
CASSFGGGEDQPQHF	TGTGCCAGCAGTTTCGGCGGGGGGGAGGATCAGCCCCAGCATTTT	15	TRBV6-6	TRBJ1-5	few	NA
CASSWGHRWMNTEAFF	TGCGCCAGCAGCTGGGGGCACAGATGGATGAACACTGAAGCTTTCTTT	16	TRBV5-1	TRBJ1-1	NA	NA
CASSLVQSGSWFYNEQFF	TGTGCCAGCAGCTTGGTGCAGAGCGGGAGTTGGTTCTACAATGAGCAGTTCTTC	18	TRBV5-8	TRBJ2-1	NA	TRBD2
CASSPSGGTDTQYF	TGTGCCAGCAGCCCTAGCGGAGGCACAGATACGCAGTATTTT	14	TRBV6-4	TRBJ2-3	NA	TRBD2
CASKGSGSREDTQYF	TGTGCCAGCAAAGGTAGCGGGAGCCGGGAAGATACGCAGTATTTT	15	TRBV7-9	TRBJ2-3	NA	TRBD2
CASSLGASGSRETQYF	TGTGCCAGCAGCTTAGGGGCTAGCGGGAGTCGGGAGACCCAGTACTTC	16	TRBV7-9	TRBJ2-5	NA	TRBD2
CASGTVNQPQHF	TGTGCCAGCGGGACAGTCAATCAGCCCCAGCATTTT	12	TRBV19	TRBJ1-5	NA	TRBD1
CASSLGGLSGANVLTF	TGTGCCAGCAGTTTAGGCGGGCTCTCTGGGGCCAACGTCCTGACTTTC	16	TRBV27	TRBJ2-6	NA	NA
CASSFPLTGRPYNEQFF	TGTGCCAGCAGCTTCCCTCTAACAGGGCGTCCCTACAATGAGCAGTTCTTC	17	TRBV7-9	TRBJ2-1	NA	NA
CASTPGGAGNTEAFF	TGTGCCAGCACCCCAGGGGGTGCAGGGAACACTGAAGCTTTCTTT	15	TRBV28	TRBJ1-1	NA	TRBD1
CAWSYDSQETQYF	TGTGCCTGGAGTTACGACAGCCAAGAGACCCAGTACTTC	13	TRBV30	TRBJ2-5	few	NA
CAISRDTFYEQYF	TGTGCCATCAGCCGGGACACTTTCTACGAGCAGTACTTC	13	TRBV10-3	TRBJ2-7	NA	NA
CASSFGIGEKLFF	TGCGCCAGCAGCTTCGGGATTGGTGAAAAACTGTTTTTT	13	TRBV5-1	TRBJ1-4	once	NA
CAIGWGLASSYNEQFF	TGTGCCATCGGGTGGGGACTAGCGAGCTCCTACAATGAGCAGTTCTTC	16	TRBV10-3	TRBJ2-1	once	TRBD2
CASRDGGQETQYF	TGTGCCAGCAGGGACGGGGGGCAAGAGACCCAGTACTTC	13	TRBV2	TRBJ2-5	NA	TRBD2
CASSLFSLGEQYF	TGTGCCAGCAGTTTATTTAGCCTCGGCGAGCAGTACTTC	13	TRBV27	TRBJ2-7	NA	NA
CASSLGEGAAVYEQYF	TGTGCCAGCAGTTTAGGTGAAGGGGCTGCCGTCTACGAGCAGTACTTC	16	TRBV28	TRBJ2-7	NA	NA
CASSLTPLEQYF	TGTGCCAGCAGTCTAACTCCGTTAGAGCAGTACTTC	12	TRBV2	TRBJ2-7	NA	NA
CASSLDTGKAGELFF	TGTGCCAGCAGCTTAGATACAGGGAAAGCCGGGGAGCTGTTTTTT	15	TRBV7-2	TRBJ2-2	NA	NA
CASSLEAGSSYNEQFF	TGTGCTAGCAGCTTAGAGGCCGGGAGCTCCTACAATGAGCAGTTCTTC	16	TRBV7-7	TRBJ2-1	NA	NA
CASSGGLAGAPANTGELFF	TGCGCCAGCAGCGGGGGACTAGCGGGAGCCCCCGCGAACACCGGGGAGCTGTTTTTT	19	TRBV5-1	TRBJ2-2	once	TRBD2
CASSIDPHFAGPLAKNIQYF	TGTGCCAGTAGTATAGATCCCCATTTTGCGGGACCTTTAGCCAAAAACATTCAGTACTTC	20	TRBV19	TRBJ2-4	NA	NA
CAWSRQGALGYTF	TGTGCCTGGAGTAGGCAGGGGGCGCTTGGCTACACCTTC	13	TRBV30	TRBJ1-2	NA	TRBD1